This T cell receptor (beta chain) was sequenced during a study of PD-L1 blockade in urothelial cancer. Background on the study: Per blood sample, T cells had a median of about 130,000.

Clones were sequenced by immunoSEQ multiplex PCR, and TCRdb holds only the in-frame ones, with some missing. The sample consists of roughly 53,000 clones, about 83% of them appearing once. Time point reported: pretreatment peripheral blood. This clone is a singleton in its sample. The sequence was obtained from a woman in her sixties or seventies with urothelial cancer. Here the sequenced sample was PBMCs, taken around atezolizumab (anti-PD-L1) treatment.

CDR3 sequence (DNA): TGTGCCAGCAGCCGGCCAGGGGGCACGACCCAAGAGACCCAGTACTTC. Translated, it gives CASSRPGGTTQETQYF. The chain links TRBV9 to TRBJ2-5, with 8 bases identical to TRBD1. The germline V gene has CDR1 SGDLS and CDR2 YYNGEE. The CDR3 length is 16 residues. Trimming removed 4 bases from V and 1 base from J; junction bases left unmatched: 9.